These 19 T cell receptor beta chains were sequenced from one sample in a study of T cells in tuberculosis. TCRdb's copy holds only in-frame clones and misses some; the assay was immunoSEQ multiplex PCR. The sample records some 40,000 clones, around 96% being singletons. Material for sequencing was PBMCs. Source of these receptors: a donor aged 10 to 29 with latent tuberculosis or without tuberculosis infection.

The chain combines TRBV28 with TRBJ1-2; maybe TRBD1 (5 bases). Germline V gives CDR1 MDHEN, CDR2 SYDVKM. With 5 bases removed from V and 12 bases from J, the gap between germline ends came to 16 bases. The CDR3 contains 12 residues. The CDR3 coding sequence is TGTGCCAGCAGTCTCCTCCCCCAGGGAAACACCTTC. Translating it yields CASSLLPQGNTF.

The V gene is TRBV28, the J gene TRBJ2-7, with 8 positions matching TRBD2. Trimming removed 1 base from V and 3 bases from J; junction bases left unmatched: 2. Germline CDR1 is MDHEN and CDR2 is SYDVKM. This CDR3 is 14 amino acids long. This CDR3 reads CASSLFGTSYEQYF. The CDR3 DNA is TGTGCCAGCAGTTTATTTGGGACTAGCTACGAGCAGTACTTC. The full variable domain, its missing parts supplied by reference TRBV28 and TRBJ2-7, is DVKVTQSSRYLVKRTGEKVFLECVQDMDHENMFWYRQDPGLGLRLIYFSYDVKMKEKGDIPEGYSVSREKKERFSLILESASTNQTSMYLCASSLFGTSYEQYFGPGTRLTVT.

V gene TRBV2 combines with J gene TRBJ1-5; D possibly corresponds to TRBD1 (5 bases). There are 15 residues in the CDR3. Trimming shortened V by 4 bases and J by 6 bases, and 16 bases separated the two germline ends. Germline CDR1 SNHLY, CDR2 FYNNEI. The CDR3 here is CASSVSGLAAQPQHF. The CDR3 DNA reads as TGTGCCAGCAGTGTATCAGGGTTAGCGGCTCAGCCCCAGCATTTT.

The chain is built from TRBV5-4 and TRBJ1-2; TRBD1 might be the D (6 bases). V lost 4 bases to trimming and J lost 8 bases, with 21 bases between them. CDR3 size: 15 residues. Germline V gives CDR1 SGHNT, CDR2 YYREEE (reference sequence). The CDR3 region has the DNA TGTGCCAGCAGCCAACCGGGACAAACGAATAGGGGCTACACCTTC. Translation gives CASSQPGQTNRGYTF.

The CDR3 nucleotides read TGCGCCAGCAGCCCGCACCTCCTAGTCGGACAGTCCTACGACGCTTTCTTT. This translates into CASSPHLLVGQSYDAFF. The chain is built from TRBV5-1 and TRBJ1-1, with a weak D call TRBD1 (6 bases). This CDR3 has 17 amino acids. V was cut by 4 bases and J by 11 bases, with 30 bases left in between. The germline gives CDR1 SGHRS, CDR2 YFSETQ.

In nucleotides, the CDR3 is TGTGCCAGCAGTCCGGGACAGGGACACCAAGAGACCCAGTACTTC. Protein sequence: CASSPGQGHQETQYF. This chain uses TRBV6-4 with TRBJ2-5; TRBD1 matches at 9 bases. This CDR3 region has 15 residues. The germline CDR1 and CDR2 sequences are MRHNA and SNTAGT. V was pared by 5 bases and J by 0 bases, with 4 bases of the junction left unmatched.

This chain uses TRBV15 with TRBJ2-1, with TRBD2 identical over 8 bases. This CDR3 has 15 residues. The trim removed 3 bases at V and 6 bases at J, leaving 7 bases unmatched. Germline values: CDR1 LNHNV, CDR2 YYDKDF (reference sequence). This chain's CDR3 is CATSSGGAGSNEQFF. DNA for the CDR3: TGTGCCACCAGCAGCGGGGGGGCAGGTAGCAATGAGCAGTTCTTC.

Note on this clone: The junction does not match germline at one end; this may be a read error. The chain recombines TRBV9 with TRBJ1-1, with 7 bases lining up with TRBD1. Germline CDR1 reads SGDLS; CDR2 reads YYNGEE. The CDR3 spans 16 residues. The CDR3 DNA reads as TGTGCCGGCAGCGTAAGGTCATCCAGGGGGAATACTGAAGCTTTCTTT. Translated: CAGSVRSSRGNTEAFF.

This CDR3 reads CASSIQFERGAFNEQFF. CDR3 DNA sequence: TGTGCCAGTAGTATCCAATTCGAGCGGGGGGCGTTCAATGAGCAGTTCTTC. The gene calls are TRBV19 and TRBJ2-1; 9 bases are shared with TRBD2. V lost 3 bases to trimming and J lost 6 bases; unmatched junction nucleotides: 12. The CDR3 extends over 17 amino acids. Germline-derived CDR1 and CDR2 are LNHDA and SQIVND (reference sequence).

The J gene is TRBJ2-7, the V gene TRBV18, with D possibly TRBD1 on 5 matching bases. CDR1 and CDR2 from the germline V gene are KGHSH and LQKENI. The CDR3 contains 16 residues. V gave up 3 bases and J gave up 3 bases, with 18 bases separating them. The CDR3 sequence: CASSPERQTVDYEQYF. As DNA, the CDR3 is TGTGCCAGCTCACCCGAACGCCAGACAGTAGACTACGAGCAGTACTTC. Together with reference TRBV18 and TRBJ2-7, the CDR3 gives the full variable domain: NAGVMQNPRHLVRRRGQEARLRCSPMKGHSHVYWYRQLPEEGLKFMVYLQKENIIDESGMPKERFSAEFPKEGPSILRIQQVVRGDSAAYFCASSPERQTVDYEQYFGPGTRLTVT.

The V and J genes are TRBV30 and TRBJ1-1, with a possible D match to TRBD1 (5 bases). The CDR3 extends over 15 amino acids. CDR1 is GTSNPN and CDR2 is SVGIG in the germline V gene (reference sequence). The V end lost 3 bases, the J end lost 4 bases, and 18 bases lay between the germline ends. The CDR3 nucleotides are TGTGCCTGGAGCACTTGGGGGGGGATGGCCACTGAAGCTTTCTTT. Amino acids: CAWSTWGGMATEAFF.

The rearrangement uses TRBV6-4 and TRBJ2-7; weak D call: TRBD1 (6 bases). Trimming took off 10 bases at V and 0 bases at J, with 19 bases between the two ends. The CDR3 is 15 amino acids. Germline V gives CDR1 MRHNA, CDR2 SNTAGT. The CDR3 loop is CANVPGTNFSYEQYF. As DNA, the CDR3 is TGTGCCAACGTGCCCGGGACAAACTTCTCCTACGAGCAGTACTTC.

This chain links TRBV5-1 with TRBJ2-1; 12 nucleotides match TRBD2. From germline, CDR1 is SGHRS and CDR2 YFSETQ. CDR3 length equals 15 residues. After removal of 0 bases from V and 6 bases from J, the junction contained 1 base not matched to a gene. CDR3 in DNA: TGCGCCAGCAGCTTGGCTAGCGGGGGGGCCAATGAGCAGTTCTTC. This sequence encodes CASSLASGGANEQFF.

J is TRBJ2-1 and V is TRBV25-1, with D possibly TRBD2 on 5 matching bases. This CDR3 contains 14 residues. V was clipped by 6 bases and J by 5 bases, with 14 bases between them. CDR1 is MGHDK and CDR2 is SYGVNS in the germline V gene. CDR3 nucleotide sequence: TGTGCCAGCAGAGCCGTGGCGGGCGACAATGAGCAGTTCTTC. Its translation is CASRAVAGDNEQFF. Filled out from reference TRBV25-1 and TRBJ2-1, the complete variable domain reads EADIYQTPRYLVIGTGKKITLECSQTMGHDKMYWYQQDPGMELHLIHYSYGVNSTEKGDLSSESTVSRIRTEHFPLTLESARPSHTSQYLCASRAVAGDNEQFFGPGTRLTVL.

V gene TRBV7-9 combines with J gene TRBJ1-3; no clear D. From germline, CDR1 is SEHNR and CDR2 FQNEAQ (reference sequence). With 2 bases removed from V and 0 bases from J, the gap between germline ends came to 8 bases. CDR3 length: 15 residues. CDR3 residues: CASSLNSRSGNTIYF. CDR3 sequence (DNA): TGTGCCAGCAGCTTAAACTCCCGCTCTGGAAACACCATATATTTT.

The count of this clone is one. The CDR3 bases are TGTGCCAGCAGCACGAGGACTAGCGGGCAAGAGACCCAGTACTTC. Translating it yields CASSTRTSGQETQYF. The chain combines TRBV5-4 with TRBJ2-5; 11 positions agree with TRBD2. The CDR3 contains 15 residues. The germline gives CDR1 SGHNT, CDR2 YYREEE (reference sequence). J gave up 2 bases and V 4 bases, and 4 bases lay outside the gene matches.

This sequence joins TRBV15 and TRBJ1-2; 7 bases line up with TRBD1. CDR1 and CDR2 (germline): LNHNV, YYDKDF (reference sequence). The CDR3 consists of 15 residues. V lost 5 bases, J lost 0 bases, and 6 bases stayed unmatched. CDR3 residues: CATSGRQGANYGYTF. CDR3 DNA: TGTGCCACCAGCGGGAGACAGGGAGCTAACTATGGCTACACCTTC. The full variable domain, completed using reference TRBV15 and TRBJ1-2, is DAMVIQNPRYQVTQFGKPVTLSCSQTLNHNVMYWYQQKSSQAPKLLFHYYDKDFNNEADTPDNFQSRRPNTSFCFLDIRSPGLGDTAMYLCATSGRQGANYGYTFGSGTRLTVV.

J is TRBJ1-4 and V is TRBV28; D call uncertain. CDR3 length: 13 amino acids. Germline loops: CDR1 MDHEN, CDR2 SYDVKM. The germline V and J ends were trimmed by 2 bases and 9 bases, with 10 bases remaining between them. CDR3: CASSLGSIKKLFF. The CDR3, as DNA: TGTGCCAGCAGTTTAGGTAGCATAAAAAAACTGTTTTTT.

The chain is built from TRBV9 and TRBJ2-1; D perhaps matches TRBD1 (6 bases). The CDR3 has 14 residues. Deletions cut 0 bases from V and 10 bases from J, with 14 bases between. Germline V gives CDR1 SGDLS, CDR2 YYNGEE. CDR3 region: CASSVVVYQGEQFF. The CDR3 DNA reads as TGTGCCAGCAGCGTAGTTGTCTATCAGGGGGAGCAGTTCTTC. Complete variable domain (other parts from reference TRBV9 and TRBJ2-1): DSGVTQTPKHLITATGQRVTLRCSPRSGDLSVYWYQQSLDQGLQFLIQYYNGEERAKGNILERFSAQQFPDLHSELNLSSLELGDSALYFCASSVVVYQGEQFFGPGTRLTVL.